The rows below give T cell receptor beta chains drawn from one sample of a study of blood T cell repertoires in COVID-19. Assay used: immunoSEQ multiplex PCR; TCRdb lists only in-frame clones, some missing. The table lists some 380,000 clones, 81% of them singletons. Sequenced sample: peripheral blood. Receptors originate from a human donor with acute or convalescent COVID-19. The donor label of this sample is uncertain. The CDR3 runs from the conserved cysteine through the conserved F or W. The D gene is left open where the match is weak. The size entry is marked missing in some rows and otherwise reads once, few, many or a size class.

j_call clone_size d_call v_call cdr3_nt cdr3_aa
TRBJ1-6 - TRBD1 TRBV27 TGTGCCAGCACCTTGCGCGGGACAGGGGGCTATTCACCCCTCCACTTT CASTLRGTGGYSPLHF
TRBJ1-4 - TRBD1 TRBV5-4 TGTGCCAGCAGCAAGGACAGGAATCTTGAAAAACTGTTTTTT CASSKDRNLEKLFF
TRBJ1-6 - - TRBV6-6 TGTGCCAGCACCACACCCAAGGGGTCTAGTTCACCCCTCCACTTT CASTTPKGSSSPLHF
TRBJ2-1 - TRBD2 TRBV12-5 TGTGCTAGTGGTCGCGGTGGGGTAGCGGGACCCGGGGGCAATGAGCAGTTCTTC CASGRGGVAGPGGNEQFF
TRBJ2-2 many - TRBV7-7 TGTGCCAGCAGCTTAGGAGGGCCTGGGGGGGAGCTGTTTTTT CASSLGGPGGELFF
TRBJ1-6 - - TRBV2 TGTGCCAGCAGTGACAGGGATAATTCACCCCTCCACTTT CASSDRDNSPLHF
TRBJ1-5 - - TRBV11-2 TGTGCCAGCAGCTTGGGGGGGTATCAGCCCCAGCATTTT CASSLGGYQPQHF
TRBJ1-2 - - TRBV30 TGTGCCTGGAGAAACAGGATGACTGGCTATGGCTACACCTTC CAWRNRMTGYGYTF
TRBJ1-4 many TRBD1 TRBV7-9 TGTGCCAGCAGCTTCCAGACAGGGAGGGAAAAACTGTTTTTT CASSFQTGREKLFF
TRBJ1-2 - - TRBV2 TGTGCCAGCAGTGATTCAGCATACAGGTCTGGCTACACCTTC CASSDSAYRSGYTF
TRBJ1-1 - TRBD1 TRBV2 TGTGCCAGCAGCACCGACAGGGGCACTGAAGCTTTCTTT CASSTDRGTEAFF
TRBJ2-7 - - TRBV3-1/TRBV3-2 TGTGCCAGCTCAAGGGGCTACGAGCAGTACTTC CASSRGYEQYF
TRBJ1-4 - TRBD1 TRBV27 TGTGCCAACAACACCGGGACAGGGGGTAGAAACTATGAAAAACTGTTTTTT CANNTGTGGRNYEKLFF
TRBJ1-1 - - TRBV30 TGTGCCTGGACGGGACACCCCGGGGCTGAAGCTTTCTTT CAWTGHPGAEAFF
TRBJ1-5 - - TRBV10-2 TGCGCCAGCACCCAGAACAGAGACAATCAGCCCCAGCATTTT CASTQNRDNQPQHF
TRBJ1-6 - - TRBV19 TGTGCCAGTTTAGCCCCGGGACTCAATAATTCACCCCTCCACTTT CASLAPGLNNSPLHF
TRBJ2-7 - - TRBV28 TGTGCCAGCAGTTTTAGGGGATCCTACGAGCAGTACTTC CASSFRGSYEQYF
TRBJ1-6 - - TRBV9 TGTGCCAGCAGCGCTTGGGGGCACTATAATTCACCCCTCCACTTT CASSAWGHYNSPLHF
TRBJ1-5 once - TRBV4-1 TGCGCCAGCAGCCCCACCCCGGAGCGCAATCAGCCCCAGCATTTT CASSPTPERNQPQHF
TRBJ2-7 - - TRBV13 TGTGCCAGCAGCCGACTAGCCGGACTACCGGACAGCACCTACGAGCAGTACTTC CASSRLAGLPDSTYEQYF
TRBJ2-1 - - TRBV5-1 TGCGCCAGCAGCTTAGGACAGCTCCACAATGAGCAGTTCTTC CASSLGQLHNEQFF
TRBJ1-2 - TRBD1 TRBV2 TGTGCCAGCACGGGGACAGGGGATTCTGGCTATGGCTACACCTTC CASTGTGDSGYGYTF
TRBJ2-1 - TRBD1 TRBV14 TGTGCCAGCAGCCACTTGGACAGGGGCTACAATGAGCAGTTCTTC CASSHLDRGYNEQFF
TRBJ1-5 - - TRBV4-1 TGCGCCAGCAGCCAAGTGAATATGGGAGGTCAGCCCCAGCATTTT CASSQVNMGGQPQHF
TRBJ1-1 - TRBD1 TRBV19 TGTGCCAGTAGTACAGGACAGGGGCTGGGGAACACTGAAGCTTTCTTT CASSTGQGLGNTEAFF
TRBJ2-2 - TRBD2 TRBV3-1/TRBV3-2 TGTGCCAGCAGCCAAGGTGGGACTAGCGGGGGCGGGGAGCTGTTTTTT CASSQGGTSGGGELFF
TRBJ1-2 - - TRBV4-1 TGCGCCAGCAGCCAAGACCCCAGGGAATGGAGCTATGGCTACACCTTC CASSQDPREWSYGYTF
TRBJ1-1 few - TRBV5-8 TGTGCCGATAGAGCGAGGACTGAAGCTTTCTTT CADRARTEAFF
TRBJ2-5 few TRBD2 TRBV3-1/TRBV3-2 TGTGCCAGCAGCCCCCCTAGCGGGAGGGCCCGGGAGACCCAGTACTTC CASSPPSGRARETQYF
TRBJ2-1 - TRBD2 TRBV10-3 TGTGCCATCAACGGACTAGCGGGGCGGGAAAATGAGCAGTTCTTC CAINGLAGRENEQFF
TRBJ1-2 - TRBD1 TRBV19 TGTGCCAGTAGTACGGATCGGACAGGGAACTATGGCTACACCTTC CASSTDRTGNYGYTF
TRBJ2-3 - - TRBV10-3 TGTGCCACCTCAGGTGCAGATACGCAGTATTTT CATSGADTQYF
TRBJ2-7 - - TRBV3-1/TRBV3-2 TGTGCCAGCAGCCAGGGTAGGGGAAGCCTCTACGAGCAGTACTTC CASSQGRGSLYEQYF
TRBJ1-5 - TRBD1 TRBV28 TGTGCCAGCAGTTTGCGGACAGGGGGCTCTCAGCCCCAGCATTTT CASSLRTGGSQPQHF
TRBJ1-6 - TRBD1 TRBV7-2 TGTGCCAGCAGCCGGCAGGGGGGTAATTCACCCCTCCACTTT CASSRQGGNSPLHF
TRBJ2-7 - TRBD1 TRBV5-5 TGTGCCAGCAGCCCACTCCCACAGGGGACGCACGAGCAGTACTTC CASSPLPQGTHEQYF
TRBJ1-5 - TRBD1 TRBV2 TGTGCCAGCCGCGGGACAGGGGGCCCCAATCAGCCCCAGCATTTT CASRGTGGPNQPQHF
TRBJ2-7 once TRBD2 TRBV3-1/TRBV3-2 TGTGCCAGCAGCCCGGGACTAGCGGCAACCTACGAGCAGTACTTC CASSPGLAATYEQYF
TRBJ1-2 - - TRBV30 TGTGCCTGGAGTGTAGATTCTTCGAGGGGGTATGGCTACACCTTC CAWSVDSSRGYGYTF
TRBJ1-1 once - TRBV30 TGTGCCTTCCGTAGAGGGATTGAAGCTTTCTTT CAFRRGIEAFF
TRBJ1-1 - - TRBV5-1 TGCGCCAGCAGCTCCCCAGTAACCCCGGGGACTGAAGCTTTCTTT CASSSPVTPGTEAFF
TRBJ2-5 - - TRBV7-9 TGTGCCAGCAGCTTAATAGGGGCACCGGGAGAGACCCAGTACTTC CASSLIGAPGETQYF
TRBJ1-2 - TRBD1 TRBV11-2 TGTGCCAGCAGCCCGTTGGACAGGGACTATGGCTACACCTTC CASSPLDRDYGYTF
TRBJ1-5 few - TRBV6-2/TRBV6-3 TGTGCCAGCAGTTCCCCCCAGGGTAGCAATCAGCCCCAGCATTTT CASSSPQGSNQPQHF